The 31 T cell receptor beta chains below were found in one sample sequenced in a study of T cells after yellow fever vaccination. One entry per CDR3 protein, called by TCRdb with MiXCR from the 5' RACE reads. The table shows about 32,000 distinct CDR3 sequences, with approximately 10% occurring only once. The input for sequencing was PBMCs, either bulk or a sorted T-cell subset (CD4+, CD8+, memory, or dextramer-sorted; not recorded which), taken less than 18 days after the first yellow fever vaccination. The receptors here all came from a man aged 18 to 29 who received the YFV17D yellow fever vaccine.

On this clonotype: This clone may be a read error of a much larger clone one base away. The chain recombines TRBV28 with TRBJ2-5, with D unresolved. The V gene lost 1 base and the J gene lost 7 bases, with 10 bases spanning the gap. Germline loops: CDR1 MDHEN, CDR2 SYDVKM. The CDR3 totals 13 residues. CDR3 nucleotides: TGTGCCAGCAGTTTATACCAGGTTTGGACCCAGTACTTC. This translates into CASSLYQVWTQYF. Drawing the rest from reference TRBV28 and TRBJ2-5, the complete variable domain is DVKVTQSSRYLVKRTGEKVFLECVQDMDHENMFWYRQDPGLGLRLIYFSYDVKMKEKGDIPEGYSVSREKKERFSLILESASTNQTSMYLCASSLYQVWTQYFGPGTRLLVL.

In its sample, this clonotype was seen a few times. The chain has TRBV29-1 and TRBJ1-5; D remains ambiguous. This CDR3 is built from 13 residues. The germline V and J ends were trimmed by 4 bases and 3 bases, with 10 bases remaining between them. CDR1 and CDR2 (germline): SQVTM, ANQGSEA. CDR3: CSVVSGNNQPQHF. The CDR3 DNA reads as TGCAGCGTTGTGTCCGGGAACAATCAGCCCCAGCATTTT.

In its sample, this clonotype was seen many times. The V and J genes are TRBV27 and TRBJ1-5; maybe TRBD1 (5 bases). V lost 6 bases and J lost 6, with 12 bases in between. The length of the CDR3 is 13 residues. Germline lookup yields CDR1 MNHEY and CDR2 SMNVEV (reference sequence). This CDR3 is CASSIGAAQPQHF. The CDR3 nucleotides read TGTGCCAGCAGCATCGGGGCCGCTCAGCCCCAGCATTTT.

In this sample, this clonotype turned up many times. The chain carries TRBV7-2 and TRBJ2-1; TRBD1 matches 11 bases. The CDR3 runs 14 residues. Germline CDR1 and CDR2: SGHTA and FQGNSA. The V segment lost 7 bases and the J segment 7 bases; nucleotides outside the gene matches: 6. The CDR3 spells CASKGQGALNEQFF. CDR3 DNA: TGTGCCAGCAAAGGACAGGGGGCGCTTAATGAGCAGTTCTTC.

The chain links TRBV12-5 to TRBJ1-6; D is perhaps TRBD1 (5 bases). The germline V gene encodes CDR1 LGHNT and CDR2 FRNRAP. The V end was cut by 1 base, the J end by 9 bases, with 10 bases between. This CDR3 is 14 amino acids long. The CDR3 here is CASGLEGGGSPLHF. CDR3 nucleotide sequence: TGTGCTAGTGGTTTGGAGGGCGGGGGTTCACCCCTCCACTTT. The entire variable domain, with the rest obtained from reference TRBV12-5 and TRBJ1-6, is as follows: DARVTQTPRHKVTEMGQEVTMRCQPILGHNTVFWYRQTMMQGLELLAYFRNRAPLDDSGMPKDRFSAEMPDATLATLKIQPSEPRDSAVYFCASGLEGGGSPLHFGNGTRLTVT.

Only a few counts were recorded for this clonotype. The gene calls are TRBV6-2 or TRBV6-3 and TRBJ2-5, with 13 bases lining up with TRBD2. The V gene's germline CDR1 is MNHEY and CDR2 SVGEGT. The trim removed 0 bases at V and 5 bases at J, leaving 12 bases unmatched. This CDR3 region has 19 residues. In DNA form, the CDR3 reads TGTGCCAGCAGTTACTCCGTTGGACTAGCGGGGGAAAGGAGGGAGACCCAGTACTTC. This encodes CASSYSVGLAGERRETQYF.

This clonotype occurred many times. The rearrangement links TRBV27 to TRBJ2-7; D is possibly TRBD2 (5 bases). V was clipped by 3 bases and J by 2 bases, with 11 bases between them. Germline V gene lookup returns CDR1 MNHEY and CDR2 SMNVEV (reference sequence). The CDR3 extends over 14 amino acids. The CDR3 spells CASSFRGQAYEQYF. The CDR3 nucleotides read TGTGCCAGCAGTTTCAGAGGGCAAGCCTACGAGCAGTACTTC.

The sample holds many counts of this clonotype. The rearrangement links TRBV6-2 or TRBV6-3 to TRBJ2-1; TRBD2 aligns across 9 bases. The CDR3 totals 17 residues. With 2 bases clipped from V and 8 bases from J, the junction kept 13 bases outside the gene matches. CDR1 and CDR2 (germline): MNHEY, SVGEGT. CDR3 amino acids: CASSYGGGGAVPDEQFF. CDR3 bases: TGTGCCAGCAGTTACGGGGGCGGGGGGGCCGTTCCCGATGAGCAGTTCTTC.

The chain is built from TRBV20-1 and TRBJ2-7; D unclear. Trimming took 3 bases from V and 0 from J, leaving 12 bases between them. The CDR3 has 14 residues. CDR1 DFQATT and CDR2 SNEGSKA come from the germline V gene (reference sequence). CDR3 region: CSASPRPSSYEQYF. In nucleotides, the CDR3 is TGCAGTGCTAGCCCCAGGCCTAGCTCCTACGAGCAGTACTTC.

This clonotype was picked up many times. The chain carries TRBV4-3 and TRBJ2-6; perhaps TRBD2 as D (5 bases). This CDR3 region has 17 residues. V was pared by 0 bases and J by 2 bases, with 11 bases between. Per germline, CDR1 LGHNA and CDR2 YSLEER. CDR3 amino acids: CASSQDYEGAGANVLTF. CDR3 DNA: TGCGCCAGCAGCCAAGATTACGAGGGAGCTGGGGCCAACGTCCTGACTTTC.

This clonotype was counted at least ten times. The gene calls are TRBV5-1 and TRBJ2-5; the match to TRBD2 covers 7 bases. V gave up 1 base and J gave up 5 bases; unmatched junction bases: 5. The CDR3 covers 14 residues. CDR1 and CDR2 from the germline V gene are SGHRS and YFSETQ. CDR3 nucleotide sequence: TGCGCCAGCAGCTTGCAGGCGGGGGAGGAGACCCAGTACTTC. It codes for CASSLQAGEETQYF.

This clonotype was picked up a small number of times. As DNA, the CDR3 is TGTGCCAGCAGCCTCGGGGGGGGCGCAGGGGAGACCCAGTACTTC. As protein: CASSLGGGAGETQYF. The chain employs TRBV7-2 and TRBJ2-5, with 8 bases identical to TRBD2. V was clipped by 5 bases and J by 5 bases; unmatched bases: 10. Germline CDR1 SGHTA, CDR2 FQGNSA. The CDR3 is 15 residues long.

This clonotype was counted at least ten times. This chain uses TRBV5-1 with TRBJ2-6, with 7 bases that match TRBD2. With 0 bases clipped from V and 0 bases from J, the junction kept 6 bases outside the gene matches. The CDR3 runs to 18 residues. The germline gives CDR1 SGHRS, CDR2 YFSETQ. The chain's CDR3 is CASSLDGLVFSGANVLTF. The CDR3 DNA reads TGCGCCAGCAGCTTGGACGGACTAGTCTTCTCTGGGGCCAACGTCCTGACTTTC. The variable domain in full, completed from reference TRBV5-1 and TRBJ2-6, reads KAGVTQTPRYLIKTRGQQVTLSCSPISGHRSVSWYQQTPGQGLQFLFEYFSETQRNKGNFPGRFSGRQFSNSRSEMNVSTLELGDSALYLCASSLDGLVFSGANVLTFGAGSRLTVL.

This clonotype was seen ten or more times. The genes are TRBV6-2 or TRBV6-3 and TRBJ2-3; the D gene is possibly TRBD2 (5 bases). The CDR3 is 16 amino acids. Germline V gene lookup returns CDR1 MNHEY and CDR2 SVGEGT. Trimming left V 6 bases short and J 2 bases short, with 18 bases between. DNA of the CDR3: TGTGCCAGCAGGACCTGGCGGGCAGGCGACACAGATACGCAGTATTTT. The encoded protein is CASRTWRAGDTDTQYF.

This clonotype was seen at least ten times. The chain is built from TRBV7-2 and TRBJ1-2; D is ambiguous. The CDR3 totals 13 residues. Germline V gene data show CDR1 as SGHTA and CDR2 as FQGNSA. Deletions cut 4 bases from V and 4 bases from J, with 10 bases between. For the CDR3, the DNA is TGTGCCAGCAGCTCCCAACTTAGCTATGGCTACACCTTC. Translated: CASSSQLSYGYTF.

This clonotype has at least ten counts. The chain couples TRBV4-3 to TRBJ2-2; a weak D match, TRBD2 (6 bases). This CDR3 region has 15 residues. CDR1 and CDR2 from the germline V gene are LGHNA and YSLEER. Trimming removed 4 bases from V and 5 bases from J, with 14 bases in between. CDR3 sequence: CASSPQAGLTGELFF. The CDR3 nucleotides read TGCGCCAGCAGCCCCCAAGCGGGTCTAACCGGGGAGCTGTTTTTT.

The chain recombines TRBV6-5 with TRBJ1-1; D is ambiguous. The CDR3 sequence is 14 residues long. Germline V gives CDR1 MNHEY, CDR2 SVGAGI. The V end was cut by 0 bases, the J end by 0 bases, with 5 bases between. The CDR3 DNA reads TGTGCCAGCAGTTACTCGAGGGTGAACACTGAAGCTTTCTTT. Translating gives CASSYSRVNTEAFF.

This clonotype appeared many times. The chain uses TRBV9 and TRBJ2-1; TRBD2 is a possible D gene (6 bases). This CDR3 spans 13 amino acids. CDR1 and CDR2 from the germline V gene are SGDLS and YYNGEE. Trimming left V 3 bases short and J 9 bases short, with 13 bases between. In DNA, the CDR3 is TGTGCCAGCAGCGGTTCGTGGGGAGGTGAGCAGTTCTTC. Its translation: CASSGSWGGEQFF.

The table lists this clonotype with many counts. The chain links TRBV12-3 or TRBV12-4 to TRBJ1-5; 8 nucleotides align to TRBD1. The CDR3 sequence is 15 residues long. J was trimmed by 0 bases and V by 6 bases; bases with no gene match: 4. CDR3 in DNA: TGTGCCAGCAGGAACAGGGGGGATAGCAATCAGCCCCAGCATTTT. Residues: CASRNRGDSNQPQHF.

This clonotype was observed many times. This chain links TRBV11-2 with TRBJ2-7; weak D call: TRBD2 (6 bases). The CDR3 contains 12 residues. V was shortened by 5 bases and J by 6 bases, with 11 bases between the two germline ends. CDR1 and CDR2 (germline): SGHAT, FQNNGV. The CDR3 sequence: CASSLGRTEQYF. DNA for the CDR3: TGTGCCAGCAGCCTAGGGAGGACCGAGCAGTACTTC.

This clonotype has more than one count but fewer than ten. The chain combines TRBV20-1 with TRBJ2-7, with TRBD2 identical over 8 bases. CDR1 is DFQATT, CDR2 SNEGSKA, per germline (reference sequence). The CDR3 spans 16 residues. V shed 2 bases, J shed 6 bases, and the junction held 15 bases outside the gene matches. The chain's CDR3 is CSARQLRGGGDPEQYF. The DNA of the CDR3 is TGCAGTGCTAGACAATTACGGGGGGGGGGAGACCCCGAGCAGTACTTC.

This clonotype was seen only a few times. V and J are TRBV20-1 and TRBJ1-5; D may be TRBD1 (6 bases). The germline V gene has CDR1 DFQATT and CDR2 SNEGSKA (reference sequence). There are 19 residues in the CDR3. V shed 0 bases and J shed 7 bases, with 28 bases lying between them. The CDR3 protein is CSARDALLFGGTLYQPQHF. CDR3 DNA sequence: TGCAGTGCTAGAGATGCCCTTCTGTTTGGGGGGACACTGTACCAGCCCCAGCATTTT.

Many counts were recorded for this clonotype. The J gene is TRBJ2-7, the V gene TRBV5-1, with D unclear. CDR3 length: 14 residues. With 0 bases removed from V and 2 bases from J, the gap between germline ends came to 9 bases. In germline, CDR1 is SGHRS, CDR2 YFSETQ. Written as DNA, the CDR3 is TGCGCCAGCAGCTTGGTCGCGTCAACCTACGAGCAGTACTTC. Amino acid sequence: CASSLVASTYEQYF.

This clonotype was recorded many times. The chain couples TRBV12-3 or TRBV12-4 to TRBJ1-6; the match to TRBD1 covers 9 bases. This CDR3 is built from 13 residues. V was clipped by 4 bases and J by 9 bases; unmatched bases: 1. The CDR3 nucleotides read TGTGCCAGCAGTTCGGGACAGGGTTCACCCCTCCACTTT. This sequence encodes CASSSGQGSPLHF.

This clonotype occurred many times. This chain links TRBV14 with TRBJ1-4; tentatively, D is TRBD1 (5 bases). The CDR3 length is 13 residues. The ends were cut back, 4 bases at V and 10 bases at J, with 13 bases in the middle. CDR1 and CDR2 (germline): SGHDN, FVKESK. The CDR3: CASSPTVTGKLFF. In DNA, the CDR3 is TGTGCCAGCAGCCCGACAGTTACCGGAAAACTGTTTTTT.

The sample holds many counts of this clonotype. The gene calls are TRBV19 and TRBJ2-1; no clear D gene. Germline assignment: CDR1 LNHDA and CDR2 SQIVND (reference sequence). Trimming left V 3 bases short and J 6 bases short, with 9 bases between. CDR3 size: 13 residues. The CDR3 DNA reads TGTGCCAGTAGTATTAGATCGGCCAATGAGCAGTTCTTC. Residues: CASSIRSANEQFF.

This clonotype was seen at least ten times. V is TRBV4-2 and J is TRBJ2-1, with a weak D call TRBD2 (5 bases). V was clipped by 1 base and J by 6 bases, with 13 bases between them. Germline V CDR1 and CDR2: LGHNA, YNFKEQ. This CDR3 comprises 15 residues. CDR3 nucleotide sequence: TGTGCCAGCAGCCAAGGAGGGCAGATAGGCAATGAGCAGTTCTTC. It yields the protein CASSQGGQIGNEQFF.

This clonotype has a count of ten or more. This chain uses TRBV6-2 or TRBV6-3 with TRBJ2-4; D might be TRBD1 (6 bases). The germline CDR1 and CDR2 sequences are MNHEY and SVGEGT. This CDR3 is built from 14 residues. Deletions cut 7 bases from V and 8 bases from J, with 18 bases between. The CDR3 region is CASTWDTWADIQYF. For the CDR3, the DNA is TGTGCCAGCACTTGGGACACCTGGGCGGACATTCAGTACTTC.

The table lists this clonotype with a few counts. This chain's CDR3 is CASSSRGGADTQYF. In nucleotides, the CDR3 is TGTGCCAGCAGCTCCCGGGGGGGGGCAGATACGCAGTATTTT. The V and J genes are TRBV5-4 and TRBJ2-3, with 8 bases matching TRBD2. Losses at the gene ends were 3 bases for V and 4 bases for J; bases not matched to a gene: 4. This CDR3 region has 14 residues. The germline V gene has CDR1 SGHNT and CDR2 YYREEE (reference sequence). Supplemented by reference TRBV5-4 and TRBJ2-3, the full variable domain reads ETGVTQSPTHLIKTRGQQVTLRCSSQSGHNTVSWYQQALGQGPQFIFQYYREEENGRGNFPPRFSGLQFPNYSSELNVNALELDDSALYLCASSSRGGADTQYFGPGTRLTVL.

In its sample, this clonotype was seen many times. The chain joins TRBV25-1 to TRBJ2-2, with 7 bases fitting TRBD2. Germline lookup yields CDR1 MGHDK and CDR2 SYGVNS. J lost 0 bases, V lost 6 bases, and 4 bases had no gene match. The CDR3 totals 15 residues. CDR3 residues: CASSLLAANTGELFF. The CDR3, as DNA: TGTGCCAGCAGCCTTCTAGCGGCGAACACCGGGGAGCTGTTTTTT.

This clonotype came up many times. This chain uses TRBV4-3 with TRBJ1-2, with TRBD1 as a possible D gene (6 bases). Germline CDR1 LGHNA, CDR2 YSLEER. V was shortened by 2 bases and J by 7 bases, with 14 bases between the two germline ends. The length of the CDR3 is 14 residues. The CDR3 coding sequence is TGCGCCAGCAGCCAAACAGGGCAGGGCTCTGGCTACACCTTC. It specifies CASSQTGQGSGYTF.